Listed below are T cell receptor beta chains from one sample, sequenced in a study of blood T cell repertoires in COVID-19. Assay: immunoSEQ multiplex PCR; the TCRdb copy retains only in-frame clones and omits some. The sample includes 200,000 to 250,000 clones, more than 85% of them seen just once. The sequenced material came from peripheral blood. These receptors were collected from a woman aged 70 to 79 with active or convalescent COVID-19. CDR3s include the opening cysteine and the closing phenylalanine or tryptophan. A D gene is named only where the DNA matches it firmly. Clone size is shown for a subset of rows, as once, few, many or a class of expanded clone.

v_call: TRBV6-2/TRBV6-3
d_call: .
j_call: TRBJ1-1
clone_size: .
cdr3_nt: TGTGCCAGCAGTTACCGAGGGGGGGTACTGCTGGAAGCTTTCTTT
cdr3_aa: CASSYRGGVLLEAFF

v_call: TRBV7-2
d_call: .
j_call: TRBJ1-3
clone_size: few
cdr3_nt: TGTGCCAGCAGCTTACGCCCATGGCTCTCTGGAAACACCATATATTTT
cdr3_aa: CASSLRPWLSGNTIYF

v_call: TRBV24-1
d_call: .
j_call: TRBJ1-5
clone_size: .
cdr3_nt: TGTGCCACCTCCCGGGCGGGGGGGCCCAGTCAGCCCCAGCATTTT
cdr3_aa: CATSRAGGPSQPQHF

v_call: TRBV11-3
d_call: TRBD2
j_call: TRBJ2-1
clone_size: .
cdr3_nt: TGTGCCAGCGGCCGGGGGGAAGAGCAGTTCTTC
cdr3_aa: CASGRGEEQFF

v_call: TRBV6-6
d_call: TRBD1
j_call: TRBJ1-2
clone_size: .
cdr3_nt: TGTGCCAGCACCCGTAACGGGGGGACAGGGATGGGAGGCTACACCTTC
cdr3_aa: CASTRNGGTGMGGYTF

v_call: TRBV14
d_call: .
j_call: TRBJ2-3
clone_size: .
cdr3_nt: TGTGCCAGCAGCCCAAGGGGGGGGCTCGCAGATACGCAGTATTTT
cdr3_aa: CASSPRGGLADTQYF

v_call: TRBV9
d_call: .
j_call: TRBJ2-3
clone_size: .
cdr3_nt: TGTGCCAGCAGCGTAGACGGGGGGCCCACAGATACGCAGTATTTT
cdr3_aa: CASSVDGGPTDTQYF

v_call: TRBV27
d_call: TRBD1
j_call: TRBJ2-7
clone_size: few
cdr3_nt: TGTGCCAGCAGTCGACGGGACAGCTACGAGCAGTACTTC
cdr3_aa: CASSRRDSYEQYF

v_call: TRBV10-2
d_call: .
j_call: TRBJ2-2
clone_size: .
cdr3_nt: TGCGCCAGCAGTGTGGGACTGAACACCGGGGAGCTGTTTTTT
cdr3_aa: CASSVGLNTGELFF

v_call: TRBV4-2
d_call: .
j_call: TRBJ1-2
clone_size: .
cdr3_nt: TGTGCCAGCAGCCAATTTGTTAGTAACTATGGCTACACCTTC
cdr3_aa: CASSQFVSNYGYTF

v_call: TRBV5-4
d_call: .
j_call: TRBJ2-1
clone_size: once
cdr3_nt: TGTGCCAGCAGCTTAACCGGGATTTTAAAATATGAGCAGTTCTTC
cdr3_aa: CASSLTGILKYEQFF

v_call: TRBV15
d_call: .
j_call: TRBJ1-2
clone_size: .
cdr3_nt: TGTGCCACCAGCAGAGGACAGGCCTCGGGGGGCTACACCTTC
cdr3_aa: CATSRGQASGGYTF

v_call: TRBV7-3
d_call: TRBD1
j_call: TRBJ1-1
clone_size: .
cdr3_nt: TGTGCCAGCAGCTTAACTGAAGGGGGCGGCACTGAAGCTTTCTTT
cdr3_aa: CASSLTEGGGTEAFF

v_call: TRBV6-2/TRBV6-3
d_call: .
j_call: TRBJ1-6
clone_size: .
cdr3_nt: TGTGCCAGCAGTTACTCGAGCCCGTCGGGGTCCCCCTTT
cdr3_aa: CASSYSSPSGSPF

v_call: TRBV6-5
d_call: TRBD1
j_call: TRBJ1-5
clone_size: .
cdr3_nt: TGTGCCAGCAGTTACTCAGGGGACAGGACACAGCCCCAGCATTTT
cdr3_aa: CASSYSGDRTQPQHF

v_call: TRBV20-1
d_call: .
j_call: TRBJ2-7
clone_size: .
cdr3_nt: TGCAGTGCATCTGGAGGGGAGCAGTACTTC
cdr3_aa: CSASGGEQYF

v_call: TRBV4-1
d_call: TRBD2
j_call: TRBJ2-7
clone_size: .
cdr3_nt: TGCGCCAGCAGCCAAGCCCCTCAACTAGCGGGGGGGCTATACGAGCAGTACTTC
cdr3_aa: CASSQAPQLAGGLYEQYF